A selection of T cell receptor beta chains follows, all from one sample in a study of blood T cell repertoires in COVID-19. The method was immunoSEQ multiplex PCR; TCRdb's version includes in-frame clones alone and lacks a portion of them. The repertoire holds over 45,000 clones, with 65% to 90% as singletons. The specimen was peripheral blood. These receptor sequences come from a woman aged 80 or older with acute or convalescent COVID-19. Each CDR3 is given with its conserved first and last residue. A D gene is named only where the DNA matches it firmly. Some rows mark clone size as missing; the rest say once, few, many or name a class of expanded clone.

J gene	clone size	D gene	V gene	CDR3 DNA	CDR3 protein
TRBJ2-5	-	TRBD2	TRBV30	TGTGCCTGGAGTTTTCTAGCGGGGGCCCAAGAGACCCAGTACTTC	CAWSFLAGAQETQYF
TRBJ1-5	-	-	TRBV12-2	TGTGCAAGTCGCACAGGCGGATCCGACAGACATCAGCCCCAGCATTTT	CASRTGGSDRHQPQHF
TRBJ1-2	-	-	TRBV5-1	TGCGCCAGCAGCTTGGGCGGGGGGAACGTCGATGGCTACACCTTC	CASSLGGGNVDGYTF
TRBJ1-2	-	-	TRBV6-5	TGTGCCAGCAGTTACCAGGCGACAAACTATGGCTACACCTTC	CASSYQATNYGYTF
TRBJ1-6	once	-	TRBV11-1	TGTGCCAGCAGCCGCTCGGGGAATAATTCACCCCTCCACTTT	CASSRSGNNSPLHF
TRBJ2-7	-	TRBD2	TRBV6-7	TGTGCCAGCAGTTATTGGACTAGCGGGCCAGGACGTGGAATAAACTACGAGCAGTACTTC	CASSYWTSGPGRGINYEQYF
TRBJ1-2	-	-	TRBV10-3	TGTGCCATCAGTGAGTCCCAGGACTATGGCTACACCTTC	CAISESQDYGYTF
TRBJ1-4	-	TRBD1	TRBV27	TGTGCCAGCAGTCTACAGGGGGCGGGCGAAAAACTGTTTTTT	CASSLQGAGEKLFF
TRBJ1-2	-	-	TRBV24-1	TGTGCCACCAGTGACGGGAGAGGCTACACCTTC	CATSDGRGYTF
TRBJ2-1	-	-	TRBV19	TGTGCCAGTAGTATTTTTCTTTATGATGAGCAGTTCTTC	CASSIFLYDEQFF
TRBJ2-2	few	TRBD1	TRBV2	TGTGCCAGCAGGGGACAGGGGGCCGGGGAGCTGTTTTTT	CASRGQGAGELFF
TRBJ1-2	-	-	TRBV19	TGTGCCAGTAGTAGCAGGACGGGGATATTTGGCTACACCTTC	CASSSRTGIFGYTF
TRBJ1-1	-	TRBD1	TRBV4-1	TGCGCCAGCAGCCTCTCACCGGGACAGTTGAACACTGAAGCTTTCTTT	CASSLSPGQLNTEAFF
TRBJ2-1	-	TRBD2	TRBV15	TGTGCCACCAGCGGCGGGGGGGCCGGGGACAATGAGCAGTTCTTC	CATSGGGAGDNEQFF
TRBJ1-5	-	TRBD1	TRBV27	TGTGCCAGCAGTTTATGGGGGGACAGATTCCAGCCCCAGCATTTT	CASSLWGDRFQPQHF
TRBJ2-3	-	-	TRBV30	TGTGCCTGGATCCTAAGGAGCAAAACTAGCACAGATACGCAGTATTTT	CAWILRSKTSTDTQYF
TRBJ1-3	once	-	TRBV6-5	TGTGCCAGCAGTTACGAGAACACCATATATTTT	CASSYENTIYF
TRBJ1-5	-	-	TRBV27	TGTGCCAGCAGCCGAGGGAGCCTCCTTCCCAATCAGCCCCAGCATTTT	CASSRGSLLPNQPQHF
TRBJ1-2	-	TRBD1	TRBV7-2	TGTGCCAGCAGTCACGGGACAGGGGGGGCGGATGGCTACACCTTC	CASSHGTGGADGYTF
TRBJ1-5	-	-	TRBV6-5	TGCAGCACGGGGAATCAGCCCCAGCATTTT	CSTGNQPQHF
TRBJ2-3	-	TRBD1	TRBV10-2	TGCGCCAGCTCCGGACAGGGGGCTCCTACAGATACGCAGTATTTT	CASSGQGAPTDTQYF
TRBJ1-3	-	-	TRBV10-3	TGTGCCATCAGTGAGTCTGTACTTGACACGGCCATATATTTT	CAISESVLDTAIYF